Presented here are 19 T cell receptor beta chains from one specimen sequenced in a study of blood T cells in healthy people across ages. Together with a sample-barcoded 5' primer, a J-beta primer mix was included in a second PCR lasting roughly 6 to 12 cycles. From the 5' RACE reads, TCRdb called clonotypes with MiXCR, one entry per CDR3 protein. The sample yields around 1.5 million distinct CDR3 sequences, around 42% seen once. What was sequenced was blood. The receptor set was obtained from a woman aged 18-30 years in good health.

V is TRBV2 and J is TRBJ2-3, with 9 bases fitting TRBD2. The junction had 7 bases not matched to a gene; V was cut back by 6 bases and J by 6 bases. Germline values: CDR1 SNHLY, CDR2 FYNNEI. This CDR3 has 14 amino acids. CDR3 amino acids: CASRVSGGGDTQYF. For the CDR3, the DNA is TGTGCCAGCAGGGTTAGCGGGGGAGGGGATACGCAGTATTTT.

Only a few counts were recorded for this clonotype. This chain joins TRBV20-1 and TRBJ2-1; perhaps D is TRBD1 or TRBD2 (6 bases each). Trimming removed 0 bases at V and 6 bases at J, with 12 bases between. CDR1 and CDR2 from the germline V gene are DFQATT and SNEGSKA (reference sequence). The CDR3 has 14 residues. CDR3 DNA sequence: TGCAGTGCTAGAGAGGCCCCGGGGGCCAATGAGCAGTTCTTC. It translates to CSAREAPGANEQFF.

The rearrangement links TRBV5-1 to TRBJ2-1, with 12 bases aligning to TRBD2. Unmatched junction bases numbered 10, after V lost 3 bases and J lost 9 bases. Germline assignment: CDR1 SGHRS and CDR2 YFSETQ. The CDR3 totals 16 residues. The chain's CDR3 is CASSSDRTSGVSEQFF. In nucleotides, the CDR3 is TGCGCCAGCAGCTCGGATCGGACTAGCGGGGTTTCTGAGCAGTTCTTC.

The rearrangement links TRBV10-3 to TRBJ2-1; 10 positions agree with TRBD2. The CDR3 runs to 14 residues. Trimming removed 2 bases from V and 10 bases from J; junction bases left unmatched: 5. Germline CDR1 ENHRY, CDR2 SYGVKD. This CDR3 reads CAISEGLAVWEQFF. The CDR3 bases are TGTGCCATCAGTGAGGGACTAGCGGTCTGGGAGCAGTTCTTC.

The CDR3 loop reads CSVEGGGVAYEQYF. As DNA, the CDR3 is TGCAGCGTTGAAGGCGGGGGGGTAGCCTACGAGCAGTACTTC. The rearrangement links TRBV29-1 to TRBJ2-7, with 9 bases aligning to TRBD2. This CDR3 has 14 residues. Germline lookup yields CDR1 SQVTM and CDR2 ANQGSEA. Trimming took 1 base from V and 2 from J; bases not matched to a gene: 3.

The chain uses TRBV6-4 and TRBJ2-3, with 11 bases matching TRBD2. V shed 4 bases, J shed 2 bases, and the junction held 5 bases outside the gene matches. CDR1 and CDR2 (germline): MRHNA, SNTAGT. This CDR3 region has 16 residues. Here the CDR3 reads CASSANSGGATDTQYF. The CDR3, as DNA: TGTGCCAGCAGTGCTAATAGCGGGGGGGCCACAGATACGCAGTATTTT.

This clonotype appeared a few times. This chain joins TRBV18 and TRBJ2-1; D uncertain. In germline, CDR1 is KGHSH, CDR2 LQKENI. The CDR3 runs 15 residues. The V end lost 3 bases, the J end lost 0 bases, and 9 bases lay between the germline ends. The CDR3 nucleotides read TGTGCCAGCTCACCGGACGGATACTCCTACAATGAGCAGTTCTTC. Amino acids: CASSPDGYSYNEQFF.

The chain joins TRBV6-1 to TRBJ2-4; D is ambiguous. This CDR3 spans 13 amino acids. Germline loops: CDR1 MNHNS, CDR2 SASEGT. The germline V and J ends were trimmed by 3 bases and 0 bases, with 3 bases remaining between them. CDR3 sequence reads: CASSEKAKNIQYF. The CDR3 nucleotides are TGTGCCAGCAGTGAGAAAGCCAAAAACATTCAGTACTTC.

This clonotype was counted only a few times. The chain employs TRBV12-3 or TRBV12-4 and TRBJ2-1, with a possible D match to TRBD2 (6 bases). The V end lost 6 bases, the J end lost 3 bases, and 15 bases lay between the germline ends. This CDR3 has 15 amino acids. This CDR3 is CASSGGRAVYNEQFF. CDR3 nucleotides: TGTGCCAGCAGCGGGGGACGAGCGGTCTACAATGAGCAGTTCTTC.

CDR3 nucleotide sequence: TGCGCCAGCAGCCAAGAGTACAGGCAGCGCTCTGGGGCCAACGTCCTGACTTTC. Protein product: CASSQEYRQRSGANVLTF. The rearrangement uses TRBV4-3 and TRBJ2-6, with D perhaps matching TRBD1 (5 bases). The CDR3 totals 18 residues. The V end lost 0 bases, the J end lost 0 bases, and 12 bases lay between the germline ends. Germline loops: CDR1 LGHNA, CDR2 YSLEER.

The J gene is TRBJ2-3, the V gene TRBV2, with D tentatively TRBD1 (5 bases). The V end was cut by 6 bases, the J end by 8 bases, with 15 bases between. Germline lookup yields CDR1 SNHLY and CDR2 FYNNEI. The CDR3 consists of 13 residues. CDR3 nucleotides: TGTGCCAGCAGGGGGTTCCAGGGCGGTACGCAGTATTTT. Its protein is CASRGFQGGTQYF.

The chain employs TRBV7-9 and TRBJ1-4, with D uncertain. V was trimmed by 4 bases and J by 0 bases, leaving 12 bases between them. Germline V gene sequence: CDR1 SEHNR, CDR2 FQNEAQ (reference sequence). The CDR3 sequence is 16 residues long. CDR3 sequence (DNA): TGTGCCAGCAGCTCACCTTCACAGCCAACTAATGAAAAACTGTTTTTT. It specifies CASSSPSQPTNEKLFF.

DNA of the CDR3: TGCAGCGTTGAAGATCGTTCGGCCCGGGAGACCCAGTACTTC. Its translation is CSVEDRSARETQYF. The chain carries TRBV29-1 and TRBJ2-5; D remains ambiguous. CDR3 length: 14 amino acids. Germline V gene data show CDR1 as SQVTM and CDR2 as ANQGSEA. V was pared by 0 bases and J by 5 bases, with 13 bases between.

This chain links TRBV7-6 with TRBJ1-1; no clear D. The CDR3 length is 15 residues. Trimming pared 1 base from V and 0 bases from J, leaving 9 bases between. CDR1 is SGHVS, CDR2 FNYEAQ, per germline. CDR3 sequence reads: CASSLGQQVNTEAFF. In DNA form, the CDR3 reads TGTGCCAGCAGCTTAGGGCAGCAGGTGAACACTGAAGCTTTCTTT. Full variable domain (outside the CDR3, taken from reference TRBV7-6 and TRBJ1-1): GAGVSQSPRYKVTKRGQDVALRCDPISGHVSLYWYRQALGQGPEFLTYFNYEAQQDKSGLPNDRFSAERPEGSISTLTIQRTEQRDSAMYRCASSLGQQVNTEAFFGQGTRLTVV.

The rearrangement links TRBV28 to TRBJ1-2; weak D call: TRBD1 (5 bases). In germline, CDR1 is MDHEN, CDR2 SYDVKM. The CDR3 is made up of 12 amino acids. The V gene lost 7 bases and the J gene lost 4 bases, with 10 bases spanning the gap. CDR3: CASTRAGYGYTF. The CDR3 DNA reads TGTGCCAGCACCAGGGCTGGCTATGGCTACACCTTC.

This chain links TRBV28 with TRBJ1-1; D not resolved. CDR1 MDHEN and CDR2 SYDVKM come from the germline V gene. This CDR3 has 14 residues. The V end was cut by 6 bases, the J end by 0 bases, with 11 bases between. The CDR3 protein is CASRLRALNTEAFF. CDR3 sequence (DNA): TGTGCCAGCAGGCTCCGGGCCTTGAACACTGAAGCTTTCTTT.

J is TRBJ2-1 and V is TRBV29-1; the match to TRBD1 covers 7 bases. The CDR3 runs to 15 residues. Germline V CDR1 and CDR2: SQVTM, ANQGSEA. V was pared by 7 bases and J by 4 bases, with 13 bases of the junction left unmatched. This chain's CDR3 is CSGGKKGAGYNEQFF. Written as DNA, the CDR3 is TGCAGCGGGGGCAAAAAGGGGGCTGGGTACAATGAGCAGTTCTTC.

This chain connects TRBV20-1 to TRBJ2-6; possible D gene TRBD2, 5 bases. V was cut by 6 bases and J by 4 bases, with 13 bases left in between. CDR3 length: 14 amino acids. CDR1 is DFQATT, CDR2 SNEGSKA, per germline (reference sequence). The DNA for the CDR3 is TGCAGTGCGGGCAATCCGGGAGGGGCCAACGTCCTGACTTTC. It codes for CSAGNPGGANVLTF.

On this clonotype itself: One junction end does not reproduce the germline sequence, and a read error may be involved. The CDR3 here is CASSLEGAPNAEAFF. DNA for the CDR3: TGCGCCAGCAGCTTGGAAGGGGCCCCGAACGCTGAAGCTTTCTTT. The gene calls are TRBV5-1 and TRBJ1-1; TRBD1 might be the D (5 bases). This CDR3 has 15 amino acids. CDR1 is SGHRS and CDR2 is YFSETQ in the germline V gene.